This T cell receptor beta chain was sequenced during a study of regulatory T cells in long-lasting Graves disease. This clonotype was recorded many times. Antigen specificity is unknown. The CDR3 totals 16 residues. V gave up 3 bases and J gave up 4 bases, with 16 bases separating them. The TCR beta library used iRepertoire HTBI primers with Arm-PCR amplification of CDR3. Original methodology: Analysis of the samples identified roughly 62 TRBV and 13 to 15 TRBJ segments. TCRdb used MiXCR to reprocess the multiplex PCR reads, holding one entry per CDR3 protein. The V and J calls come from TCRdb's annotation, not from the publication. The table records some 300,000 distinct CDR3 sequences, around a fifth of them present only once. Study-wide points: Favored usage of TRBV28, TRBJ1-2 and TRBJ2-5 was recorded in persistent disease.

Time point in this sample: persistent/refractory GD, antithyroid drugs over 5 years with positive TRAb. The TCR library was prepared using RNA isolated from PBMCs. In each case, Graves' disease was diagnosed per American Thyroid Association guidelines. The sample here was peripheral blood mononuclear cells (PBMCs), taken when the disease was refractory, from a patient treated with antithyroid drugs. The chain links TRBV12-3 or TRBV12-4 to TRBJ1-5; D may be TRBD1 (5 bases). The TCR originated in a female donor with Graves disease. The CDR3 loop reads CASSFGIGAENQPQHF. The DNA of the CDR3 is TGTGCCAGCAGTTTCGGGATTGGGGCAGAAAATCAGCCCCAGCATTTT.